These T cell receptor beta chains were read from a single sample in a study of T-cell memory formation after mild COVID-19. TCRdb recomputed calls from the 5' RACE reads with MiXCR, one row per CDR3 protein. This sample has roughly 560,000 distinct CDR3 sequences; 20% occur once, and the top ten carry around 12%. Sequenced: PBMCs or a T cell subset sorted from them (not recorded which). These receptors were collected from an adult woman who had mild COVID-19 (a few samples of this study predate the infection). Cell type and time point are not known. CDR3s include the opening cysteine and the closing phenylalanine or tryptophan. Each record gives: clone size, J gene, V gene, D gene, CDR3 protein, CDR3 DNA. The D gene is left open where the match is weak. The size field is filled for only some rows; it gives once, few, many or a size class.

size: few
J: TRBJ1-1
V: TRBV5-1
D: -
CDR3: CASSFHAGSGTEAFF
DNA: TGCGCCAGCAGCTTTCATGCAGGGTCGGGCACTGAAGCTTTCTTT

size: few
J: TRBJ2-7
V: TRBV9
D: TRBD2
CDR3: CASSVASGGAFHEQYF
DNA: TGTGCCAGCAGCGTAGCTTCGGGGGGGGCTTTCCACGAGCAGTACTTC

size: few
J: TRBJ2-7
V: TRBV20-1
D: TRBD2
CDR3: CSAGTSGSSYEQYF
DNA: TGCAGTGCCGGGACTAGCGGGAGCTCCTACGAGCAGTACTTC

size: -
J: TRBJ1-5
V: TRBV6-6
D: TRBD1
CDR3: CASRSWDRRDQPQHF
DNA: TGTGCCAGCAGAAGTTGGGACAGGAGGGATCAGCCCCAGCATTTT

size: -
J: TRBJ2-1
V: TRBV15
D: -
CDR3: CATLLLQGKSSYNEQFF
DNA: TGTGCCACCCTACTATTGCAGGGAAAAAGCTCCTACAATGAGCAGTTCTTC

size: -
J: TRBJ2-5
V: TRBV14
D: TRBD1
CDR3: CASSPYQGVQETQYF
DNA: TGTGCCAGCAGCCCATATCAGGGGGTCCAAGAGACCCAGTACTTC

size: -
J: TRBJ2-2
V: TRBV5-6
D: -
CDR3: CASSTDSARDKANTGELFF
DNA: TGTGCCAGCAGCACAGACTCCGCCCGGGACAAGGCGAACACCGGGGAGCTGTTTTTT

size: -
J: TRBJ1-1
V: TRBV25-1
D: -
CDR3: CASSGQKAFF
DNA: TGTGCCAGCAGTGGACAGAAAGCTTTCTTT

size: -
J: TRBJ2-7
V: TRBV7-6
D: -
CDR3: CASSLGPSETYEQYF
DNA: TGTGCCAGCAGCTTAGGTCCCAGTGAAACCTACGAGCAGTACTTC

size: -
J: TRBJ1-2
V: TRBV20-1
D: -
CDR3: CSARDAGGRRINYGYTF
DNA: TGCAGTGCTAGAGATGCCGGGGGCCGGAGGATTAACTATGGCTACACCTTC

size: many
J: TRBJ2-5
V: TRBV24-1
D: -
CDR3: CATSDLPMGTSETQYF
DNA: TGTGCCACCAGTGATTTGCCAATGGGCACATCGGAGACCCAGTACTTC

size: few
J: TRBJ2-1
V: TRBV27
D: TRBD2
CDR3: CASIRTSGLYNEQFF
DNA: TGTGCCAGCATCCGGACTAGCGGGTTATACAATGAGCAGTTCTTC

size: -
J: TRBJ2-1
V: TRBV2
D: -
CDR3: CASRLDQSYNEQFF
DNA: TGTGCCAGCAGATTGGACCAATCCTACAATGAGCAGTTCTTC

size: -
J: TRBJ1-1
V: TRBV10-3
D: -
CDR3: CAISGPDLNTEAFF
DNA: TGTGCCATCAGTGGACCGGACCTGAACACTGAAGCTTTCTTT

size: few
J: TRBJ2-1
V: TRBV29-1
D: TRBD2
CDR3: CSAYWVGLADYNEQFF
DNA: TGCAGCGCTTACTGGGTGGGACTAGCGGACTACAATGAGCAGTTCTTC

size: -
J: TRBJ1-1
V: TRBV19
D: -
CDR3: CASSRDILNTEAFF
DNA: TGTGCCAGTAGTAGGGACATCCTGAACACTGAAGCTTTCTTT

size: few
J: TRBJ1-2
V: TRBV11-2
D: -
CDR3: CASSFNSNYGYTF
DNA: TGTGCCAGCAGCTTTAACAGCAACTATGGCTACACCTTC

size: -
J: TRBJ2-7
V: TRBV19
D: -
CDR3: CASSTGGGDEQYF
DNA: TGTGCCAGTAGTACCGGGGGCGGGGACGAGCAGTACTTC

size: -
J: TRBJ2-1
V: TRBV12-3/TRBV12-4
D: TRBD2
CDR3: CASSLGGGAENEQFF
DNA: TGTGCCAGCAGTTTAGGCGGGGGGGCCGAGAATGAGCAGTTCTTC

size: few
J: TRBJ2-7
V: TRBV7-2
D: -
CDR3: CASSLVRGAGEQYF
DNA: TGTGCCAGCAGCTTAGTGCGGGGAGCGGGTGAGCAGTACTTC

size: -
J: TRBJ2-5
V: TRBV20-1
D: TRBD2
CDR3: CSARDLRLAGGPSETQYF
DNA: TGCAGTGCTAGAGATCTCAGGCTAGCGGGGGGCCCGTCAGAGACCCAGTACTTC

size: -
J: TRBJ2-7
V: TRBV5-1
D: TRBD2
CDR3: CASRRSGGYEQYF
DNA: TGCGCCAGCAGACGGAGCGGGGGTTATGAGCAGTACTTC

size: few
J: TRBJ2-7
V: TRBV27
D: -
CDR3: CASSTTSGAPEPYEQYF
DNA: TGTGCCAGCAGTACAACCTCGGGGGCCCCTGAACCTTACGAGCAGTACTTC

size: -
J: TRBJ1-4
V: TRBV7-9
D: TRBD1
CDR3: CASSTRQGALSEKLFF
DNA: TGTGCCAGCAGCACCCGACAGGGGGCTCTGAGTGAAAAACTGTTTTTT

size: -
J: TRBJ2-5
V: TRBV13
D: TRBD2
CDR3: CASSLVGLAGDQETQYF
DNA: TGTGCCAGCAGCTTAGTGGGACTAGCGGGAGACCAAGAGACCCAGTACTTC

size: few
J: TRBJ1-1
V: TRBV5-1
D: TRBD1
CDR3: CASSPGQVTTEAFF
DNA: TGCGCCAGCAGCCCGGGACAGGTCACCACTGAAGCTTTCTTT

size: -
J: TRBJ2-6
V: TRBV9
D: -
CDR3: CASSAQANVLTF
DNA: TGTGCCAGCAGCGCCCAGGCCAACGTCCTGACTTTC

size: -
J: TRBJ1-3
V: TRBV11-3
D: -
CDR3: CASSSISSGNTIYF
DNA: TGTGCCAGCAGCTCGATCAGCTCTGGAAACACCATATATTTT

size: -
J: TRBJ2-7
V: TRBV6-1
D: -
CDR3: CASSEAGSYEQYF
DNA: TGTGCCAGCAGTGAAGCCGGGAGCTACGAGCAGTACTTC

size: few
J: TRBJ1-2
V: TRBV20-1
D: TRBD1
CDR3: CSAVPGGASNYGYTF
DNA: TGCAGTGCCGTCCCAGGGGGCGCGTCTAACTATGGCTACACCTTC

size: many
J: TRBJ2-7
V: TRBV12-3/TRBV12-4
D: TRBD1
CDR3: CASSSGGSSYEQYF
DNA: TGTGCCAGCAGTTCAGGGGGAAGCTCCTACGAGCAGTACTTC

size: -
J: TRBJ2-5
V: TRBV3-1
D: -
CDR3: CASSQDEAPWETQYF
DNA: TGTGCCAGCAGCCAAGACGAAGCTCCGTGGGAGACCCAGTACTTC

size: few
J: TRBJ1-2
V: TRBV7-9
D: TRBD1
CDR3: CASSYDRGQVTF
DNA: TGTGCCAGCAGCTACGACAGGGGGCAGGTCACCTTC

size: -
J: TRBJ1-5
V: TRBV6-5
D: TRBD1
CDR3: CASSRTGPYSNQPQHF
DNA: TGTGCCAGCAGCCGGACAGGGCCTTATAGCAATCAGCCCCAGCATTTT

size: -
J: TRBJ1-5
V: TRBV5-1
D: TRBD1
CDR3: CASSTGPRQGANQPQHF
DNA: TGCGCCAGCAGCACTGGCCCCAGACAGGGGGCAAATCAGCCCCAGCATTTT

size: -
J: TRBJ2-1
V: TRBV4-3
D: TRBD2
CDR3: CASSLRLAGAGDNEQFF
DNA: TGCGCCAGCAGCCTCCGACTAGCGGGAGCGGGGGACAATGAGCAGTTCTTC

size: -
J: TRBJ2-2
V: TRBV12-3/TRBV12-4
D: -
CDR3: CASSFSGRTNTGELFF
DNA: TGTGCCAGCAGTTTCTCGGGCCGTACGAACACCGGGGAGCTGTTTTTT

size: few
J: TRBJ1-3
V: TRBV20-1
D: TRBD1
CDR3: CSARPGTGVGNTIYF
DNA: TGCAGTGCTAGACCCGGGACAGGCGTTGGAAACACCATATATTTT

size: once
J: TRBJ2-3
V: TRBV7-2
D: TRBD2
CDR3: CASSLVGTSFSSTDTQYF
DNA: TGTGCCAGCAGCTTAGTAGGGACTAGCTTTAGTAGCACAGATACGCAGTATTTT

size: few
J: TRBJ2-5
V: TRBV2
D: TRBD2
CDR3: CASSEAVLAGARYQETQYF
DNA: TGTGCCAGCAGTGAAGCGGTGTTAGCGGGGGCTAGGTACCAAGAGACCCAGTACTTC

size: many
J: TRBJ2-1
V: TRBV11-2
D: TRBD2
CDR3: CASSLTSLHNEQFF
DNA: TGTGCCAGCAGCCTGACTAGCCTCCACAATGAGCAGTTCTTC

size: few
J: TRBJ2-7
V: TRBV7-8
D: -
CDR3: CASSRSTRQDPPYEQYF
DNA: TGTGCCAGCAGCCGATCGACGAGACAGGATCCGCCCTACGAGCAGTACTTC

size: -
J: TRBJ2-1
V: TRBV10-3
D: TRBD2
CDR3: CAISSGGNEQFF
DNA: TGTGCCATCAGCAGCGGGGGGAATGAGCAGTTCTTC

size: few
J: TRBJ2-7
V: TRBV27
D: -
CDR3: CASRRQGGHEQYF
DNA: TGTGCCAGCAGACGACAAGGGGGACACGAGCAGTACTTC

size: -
J: TRBJ2-5
V: TRBV20-1
D: TRBD2
CDR3: CRAGTSGQETQYF
DNA: TGCAGAGCGGGGACTAGCGGGCAAGAGACCCAGTACTTC

size: few
J: TRBJ2-7
V: TRBV7-6
D: TRBD2
CDR3: CASSDDGTSGSYEQYF
DNA: TGTGCCAGCAGCGATGATGGGACTAGCGGGAGCTACGAGCAGTACTTC

size: -
J: TRBJ1-5
V: TRBV2
D: -
CDR3: CASSGQPGREPQHF
DNA: TGTGCCAGCAGCGGACAACCGGGTCGAGAGCCCCAGCATTTT

size: -
J: TRBJ1-2
V: TRBV3-1
D: TRBD1
CDR3: CASSQTTGGDYGYTF
DNA: TGTGCCAGCAGCCAAACGACAGGGGGCGACTATGGCTACACCTTC